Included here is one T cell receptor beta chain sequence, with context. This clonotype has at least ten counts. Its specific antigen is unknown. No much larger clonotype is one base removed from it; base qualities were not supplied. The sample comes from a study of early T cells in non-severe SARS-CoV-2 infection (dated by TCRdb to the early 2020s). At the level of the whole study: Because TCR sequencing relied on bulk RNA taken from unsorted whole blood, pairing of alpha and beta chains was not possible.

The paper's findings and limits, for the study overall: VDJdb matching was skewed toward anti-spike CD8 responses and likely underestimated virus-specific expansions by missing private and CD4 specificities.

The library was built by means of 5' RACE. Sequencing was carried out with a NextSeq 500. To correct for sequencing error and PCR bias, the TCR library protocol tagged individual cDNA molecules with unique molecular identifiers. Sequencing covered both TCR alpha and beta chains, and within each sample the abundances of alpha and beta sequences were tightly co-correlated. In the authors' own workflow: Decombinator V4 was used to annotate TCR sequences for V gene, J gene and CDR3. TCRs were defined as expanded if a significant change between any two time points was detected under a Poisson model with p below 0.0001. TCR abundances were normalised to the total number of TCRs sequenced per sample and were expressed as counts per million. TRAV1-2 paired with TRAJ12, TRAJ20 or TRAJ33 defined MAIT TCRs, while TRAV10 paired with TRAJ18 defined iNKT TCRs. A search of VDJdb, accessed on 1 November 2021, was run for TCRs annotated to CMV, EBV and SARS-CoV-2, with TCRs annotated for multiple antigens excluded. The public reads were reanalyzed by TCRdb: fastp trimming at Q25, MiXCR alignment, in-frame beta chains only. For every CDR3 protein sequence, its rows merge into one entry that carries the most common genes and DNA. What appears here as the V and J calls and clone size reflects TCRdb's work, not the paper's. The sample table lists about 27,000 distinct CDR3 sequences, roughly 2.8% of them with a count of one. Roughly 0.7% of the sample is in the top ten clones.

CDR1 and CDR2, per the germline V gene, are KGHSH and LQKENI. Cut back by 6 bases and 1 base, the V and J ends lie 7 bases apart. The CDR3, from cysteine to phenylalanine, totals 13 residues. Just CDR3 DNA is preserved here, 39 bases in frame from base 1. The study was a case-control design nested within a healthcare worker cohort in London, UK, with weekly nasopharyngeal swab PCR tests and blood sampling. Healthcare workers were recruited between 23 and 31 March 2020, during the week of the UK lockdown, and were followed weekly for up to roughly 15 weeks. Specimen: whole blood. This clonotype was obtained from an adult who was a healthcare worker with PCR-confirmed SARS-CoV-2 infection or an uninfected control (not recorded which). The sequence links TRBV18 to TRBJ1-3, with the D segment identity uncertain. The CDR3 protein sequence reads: CASSSGSGNTIYF. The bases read TGTGCCAGCTCGTCCGGTTCTGGAAACACCATATATTTT.